Listed below are T cell receptor beta chains from one sample, sequenced in a study of T cell repertoires in cytomegalovirus infection. TCRdb re-called the reads through MiXCR, storing one row per CDR3 protein. The sample has around 570,000 distinct CDR3 sequences; 40% are singletons. Their recognized antigens are unknown. The sequencing used cultured PBMCs, collected from culture after CMV antigen stimulation. The receptors were sampled from a human donor in good health (CMV status not recorded). Some clones in this sample may be carry-over from other donors' samples. CDR3s include the opening cysteine and the closing phenylalanine or tryptophan. D genes are given only for firm matches. Part of the rows lack a size; the others show once, few, many or a class for expanded clones.

TRBJ1-1	NA	NA	TRBV14	TGTGCCAGCAGCCAAGCTAGTATGCTTGAAGCTTTCTTT	CASSQASMLEAFF
TRBJ2-1	NA	NA	TRBV20-1	TGCAGTGCTAGAGTACCGGGGCCACAGTACAATGAGCAGTTCTTC	CSARVPGPQYNEQFF
TRBJ1-2	once	NA	TRBV7-9	TGTGCCAGCAGCTTAGGTCTGAGCGGCAGGGTAAATGGCTACACCTTC	CASSLGLSGRVNGYTF
TRBJ2-1	NA	NA	TRBV7-2	TGTGCCAGCAGCTTGAACTCTCAGGTCGATGAGCAGTTCTTC	CASSLNSQVDEQFF
TRBJ1-4	NA	NA	TRBV4-1	TGTGCCAGCAGCCAAGATCCATCGGTAGGCTATGAAAAACTGTTTTTT	CASSQDPSVGYEKLFF
TRBJ2-5	NA	TRBD2	TRBV4-1	TGCGCCAGCAGCCATAGCGGGCAAGAGACCCAGTACTTC	CASSHSGQETQYF
TRBJ1-5	NA	NA	TRBV20-1	TGCAGTGCCGGGGACGTTAATAGCAATCAGCCCCAGCATTTT	CSAGDVNSNQPQHF
TRBJ2-5	NA	NA	TRBV29-1	TGCAGCGTGCTCTACGGGACCCAGTACTTC	CSVLYGTQYF
TRBJ1-4	few	NA	TRBV6-1	TGTGCCAGCAGTGAACGGAACGTGGCAACTAATGAAAAACTGTTTTTT	CASSERNVATNEKLFF
TRBJ1-5	NA	NA	TRBV19	TGTGCCAGTAGGAGACAGTCGGAATGGAATCAGCCCCAGCATTTT	CASRRQSEWNQPQHF
TRBJ2-1	few	TRBD2	TRBV7-9	TGTGCCAGCAGCCGGACTAGCGGGAGGCCGCATCAGTTCTTC	CASSRTSGRPHQFF
TRBJ1-5	NA	NA	TRBV15	TGTGCCACCAGCAGATACGGGGAGGGGCCGGTCACTCAGCCCCAGCATTTT	CATSRYGEGPVTQPQHF
TRBJ2-3	NA	NA	TRBV30	TGTGCCTGGAGTGCTACCACAGATACGCAGTATTTT	CAWSATTDTQYF
TRBJ2-1	NA	NA	TRBV20-1	TGCAGTGCTAGTAGCGGTAACAGCAATGAGCAGTTCTTC	CSASSGNSNEQFF
TRBJ1-2	NA	NA	TRBV7-2	TGTGCCAGCAGCCCCTCCTACGGGGCGACCGGCTACACCTTC	CASSPSYGATGYTF
TRBJ1-1	NA	NA	TRBV28	TGTGCCAGCAGTTTATGGGGGGCGACTCAAATTTTGAACACTGAAGCTTTCTTT	CASSLWGATQILNTEAFF
TRBJ2-1	NA	TRBD1	TRBV11-2	TGTGCCAGCAGCTTTCAACAGGGGGGCAATGAGCAGTTCTTC	CASSFQQGGNEQFF
TRBJ2-6	NA	NA	TRBV9	TGTGCCAGCAGCAGAGGAGGCACCGGGATCTCTGGGGCCAACGTCCTGACTTTC	CASSRGGTGISGANVLTF
TRBJ1-1	NA	TRBD1	TRBV7-9	TGTGCCAGCAGCTTACTGGGCGGGACAGCGAACACTGAAGCTTTCTTT	CASSLLGGTANTEAFF
TRBJ2-1	NA	NA	TRBV19	TGTGCCAGTAGCCCTCTTGGTGCCTACAATGAGCAGTTCTTC	CASSPLGAYNEQFF
TRBJ1-1	few	NA	TRBV19	TGTGCCAGTAGTACGCTCCTCCTTCACGGTGAAGCTTTCTTT	CASSTLLLHGEAFF
TRBJ1-2	few	NA	TRBV6-6	TGTGCCAGCAGTTACTCGGACGGAGGCTATGGCTACACCTTC	CASSYSDGGYGYTF
TRBJ2-7	few	NA	TRBV6-1	TGTGCCACCCGAGGGGTTAGGGGCTCCTACGAGCAGTACTTC	CATRGVRGSYEQYF
TRBJ1-6	few	TRBD1	TRBV11-2	TGTGCCAGCAGCTTGAGCGGGACAGGTCGATCACCCCTCCACTTT	CASSLSGTGRSPLHF
TRBJ2-5	few	NA	TRBV20-1	TGCAGTGCTAGTGGCAACCAAGAGACCCAGTACTTC	CSASGNQETQYF
TRBJ2-5	NA	NA	TRBV7-2	TGTGCCAGCAGCTCCTCAGGGCTCGGGGAGACCCAGTACTTC	CASSSSGLGETQYF
TRBJ1-4	NA	NA	TRBV7-6	TGTGCCAGCAGCTCAGCCGGAGAAAAACTGTTTTTT	CASSSAGEKLFF
TRBJ2-5	NA	TRBD1	TRBV12-3/TRBV12-4	TGTGCCAGCAGCTCGGACAGGGGGCGAGAGACCCAGTACTTC	CASSSDRGRETQYF
TRBJ2-7	NA	NA	TRBV12-3/TRBV12-4	TGTGCCAGCGGTACACAGGGATCCTCCTACGAGCAGTACTTC	CASGTQGSSYEQYF
TRBJ2-3	NA	NA	TRBV18	TGTGCCAGCCGGGGGTACCTTAGCACAGATACGCAGTATTTT	CASRGYLSTDTQYF
TRBJ1-2	few	TRBD1	TRBV5-6	TGTGCCAGCAGCCAGGGGGCCGCCGTCTATGGCTACACCTTC	CASSQGAAVYGYTF
TRBJ2-1	NA	NA	TRBV10-2	TGCGCCACCGACAGCTCCTACAATGAGCAGTTCTTC	CATDSSYNEQFF
TRBJ2-1	NA	NA	TRBV24-1	TGTGCCACCAGTGATACAACTAGGGGCGGTGAGCAGTTCTTC	CATSDTTRGGEQFF
TRBJ2-5	few	NA	TRBV6-2/TRBV6-3	TGTGCCAGCCTCCCATGGGGGGGGACAGGTGAACAAGAGACCCAGTACTTC	CASLPWGGTGEQETQYF
TRBJ2-5	NA	NA	TRBV7-8	TGTGCCAGCAGCTTAGTCGTTTCGGGTTTGCAGGGCGGGGAGACCCAGTACTTC	CASSLVVSGLQGGETQYF
TRBJ1-5	NA	NA	TRBV7-2	TGTGCCAGCAGCCGATATCCCGGCCCCAATCAGCCCCAGCATTTT	CASSRYPGPNQPQHF
TRBJ1-2	NA	NA	TRBV19	TGTGCCAGTTTAGCAGCAGGAGGCTACACCTTC	CASLAAGGYTF
TRBJ1-1	NA	TRBD1	TRBV4-1	TGCGCCAGCAGACCCGGACAGGGACAAAACACTGAAGCTTTCTTT	CASRPGQGQNTEAFF
TRBJ1-5	NA	NA	TRBV19	TGTGCCAGTAGTTTGGTGGTAACAAATCAGCCCCAGCATTTT	CASSLVVTNQPQHF
TRBJ1-6	NA	NA	TRBV7-2	TGTGCCAGCAGCTTCCGAGCGGATGTCAATTCACCCCTCCACTTT	CASSFRADVNSPLHF
TRBJ1-2	NA	TRBD1	TRBV7-2	TGTGCCAGCAGCCCAGGGGGGACAGGGGTGGGGTATGGCTACACCTTC	CASSPGGTGVGYGYTF
TRBJ2-1	NA	NA	TRBV19	TGTGCCAGTAGTATCCACCCGACAGTTGGGTACAATGAGCAGTTCTTC	CASSIHPTVGYNEQFF
TRBJ2-3	NA	TRBD1	TRBV2	TGTGCCAGCAGCGCCGGCAGGGGGTTAGATACGCAGTATTTT	CASSAGRGLDTQYF
TRBJ2-1	NA	NA	TRBV27	TGTGCCAGCATTCCCCGCTTGGGGCAGGTGGCGGGTGAGCAGTTCTTC	CASIPRLGQVAGEQFF
TRBJ2-3	few	NA	TRBV6-1	TGTGCCAGCACTGTATGGACCCTTCAAAACACAGATACGCAGTATTTT	CASTVWTLQNTDTQYF
TRBJ1-2	few	NA	TRBV28	TGTGCCAGCAGTTTAGGGACCTTCTATGGCTACACCTTC	CASSLGTFYGYTF
TRBJ2-7	NA	TRBD1	TRBV7-6	TGTGCCAGCAGTCAATCGACAGGGGGGTCCTACGAGCAGTACTTC	CASSQSTGGSYEQYF
TRBJ1-1	NA	TRBD1	TRBV27	TGTGCCAGCTTTCCCCTGGACAGGGGTTCTGAAGCTTTCTTT	CASFPLDRGSEAFF
TRBJ1-1	NA	NA	TRBV19	TGTGCCAGTAGCCCCCCCTCTAACACTGAAGCTTTCTTT	CASSPPSNTEAFF
TRBJ2-1	many	NA	TRBV7-8	TGTGCCAGCAGCTTAGCGTGGGACGGTGAGCAGTTCTTC	CASSLAWDGEQFF
TRBJ2-3	NA	TRBD2	TRBV20-1	TGCAGTGCTAGAGATGCCCGCCGGGGGGACACAGATACGCAGTATTTT	CSARDARRGDTDTQYF
TRBJ2-2	NA	NA	TRBV7-8	TGTGCCAGCAGCCTCGCCGGACTCCTGAACACCGGGGAGCTGTTTTTT	CASSLAGLLNTGELFF
TRBJ2-5	NA	NA	TRBV28	TGTGCCAGCAGTCCCTTAGACACTAAGGGGGAGACCCAGTACTTC	CASSPLDTKGETQYF
TRBJ2-7	NA	NA	TRBV12-3/TRBV12-4	TGTGCCAGCAGTTTAGGGCCCTCGGGTCTCTCCTACGAGCAGTACTTC	CASSLGPSGLSYEQYF
TRBJ2-5	many	NA	TRBV4-3	TGCGCCAGCAGCCAAGTGGACAGTTCGGAACAAGAGACCCAGTACTTC	CASSQVDSSEQETQYF